This T cell receptor beta chain was documented in a study of shared clonotypes between healthy human individuals. Trimming left V 0 bases short and J 11 bases short, with 15 bases between. This CDR3 is built from 14 residues. CDR1 is SGHKS and CDR2 is YYEKEE in the germline V gene (reference sequence). DNA at around 200 ng, some 31,000 T cell genomes, went into sorted-subset replicate PCRs. Profiling relied on immunoSEQ multiplex PCR, and the TCRdb table lists in-frame clones only, not all of them. The sample contains about 1.5 million clones, around 98% of which appear only once. This TCR came from a man under 40 in good health. This chain connects TRBV5-5 to TRBJ1-5, with TRBD1 as a possible D gene (6 bases). Specimen: naive CD4+ T cells sorted from blood. Subset reported: CD45RA+ positively selected. Here the CDR3 DNA reads TGTGCCAGCAGCTTGGGGCAGGGGCGATCGGCCCAGCATTTT. It yields the protein CASSLGQGRSAQHF.